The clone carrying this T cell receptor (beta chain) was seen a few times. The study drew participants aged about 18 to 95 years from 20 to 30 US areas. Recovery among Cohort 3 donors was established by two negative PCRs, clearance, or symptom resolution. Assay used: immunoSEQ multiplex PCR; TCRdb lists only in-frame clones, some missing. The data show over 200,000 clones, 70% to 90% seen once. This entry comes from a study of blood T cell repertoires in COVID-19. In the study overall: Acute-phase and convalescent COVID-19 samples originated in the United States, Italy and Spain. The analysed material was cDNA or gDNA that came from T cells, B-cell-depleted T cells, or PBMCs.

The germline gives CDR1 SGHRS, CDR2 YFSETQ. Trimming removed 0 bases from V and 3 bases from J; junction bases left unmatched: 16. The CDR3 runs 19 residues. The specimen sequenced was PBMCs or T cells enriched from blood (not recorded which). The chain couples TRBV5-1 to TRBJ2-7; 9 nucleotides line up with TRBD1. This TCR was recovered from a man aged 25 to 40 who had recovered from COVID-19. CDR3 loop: CASSLDINRGLTFLYEQYF. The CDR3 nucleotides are TGCGCCAGCAGCTTGGATATCAACAGGGGGCTTACCTTTCTCTACGAGCAGTACTTC.